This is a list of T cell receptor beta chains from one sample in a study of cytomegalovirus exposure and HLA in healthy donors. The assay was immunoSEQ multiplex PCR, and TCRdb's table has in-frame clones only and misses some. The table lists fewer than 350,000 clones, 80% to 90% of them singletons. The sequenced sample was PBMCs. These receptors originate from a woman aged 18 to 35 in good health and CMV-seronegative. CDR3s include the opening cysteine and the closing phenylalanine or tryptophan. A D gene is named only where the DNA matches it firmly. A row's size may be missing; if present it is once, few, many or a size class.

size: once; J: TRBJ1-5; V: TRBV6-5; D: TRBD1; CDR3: CASRSTGGQPQHF; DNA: TGTGCCAGCAGATCGACAGGGGGCCAGCCCCAGCATTTT
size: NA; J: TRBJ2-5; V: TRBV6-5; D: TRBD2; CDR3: CASSPSGGIQETQYF; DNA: TGTGCCAGCAGCCCCAGCGGGGGGATTCAAGAGACCCAGTACTTC
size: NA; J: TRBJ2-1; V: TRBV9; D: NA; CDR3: CASSGTGNYNEQFF; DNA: TGTGCCAGCAGCGGTACAGGGAACTACAATGAGCAGTTCTTC
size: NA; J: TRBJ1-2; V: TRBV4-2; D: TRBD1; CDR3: CASARTGFPANF; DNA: TGTGCCAGCGCCCGGACAGGCTTCCCCGCTAACTTC
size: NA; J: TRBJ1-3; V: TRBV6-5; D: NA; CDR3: CASSYSIFYSGNTIYF; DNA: TGTGCCAGCAGTTACTCCATCTTCTACTCTGGAAACACCATATATTTT
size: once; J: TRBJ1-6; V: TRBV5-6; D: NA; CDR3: CASSLGSPPLHF; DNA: TGTGCCAGCAGCTTGGGGAGTCCCCCCCTCCACTTT
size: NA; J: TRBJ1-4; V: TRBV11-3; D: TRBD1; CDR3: CASSRGTATNEKLFF; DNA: TGTGCCAGCAGCCGTGGGACAGCGACTAATGAAAAACTGTTTTTT
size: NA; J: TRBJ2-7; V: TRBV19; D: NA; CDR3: CASRAGGSYEQYF; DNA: TGTGCCAGTAGAGCCGGGGGCTCCTACGAGCAGTACTTC
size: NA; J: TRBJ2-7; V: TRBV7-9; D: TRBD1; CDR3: CASSRDRGHEQYF; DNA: TGTGCCAGCAGCCGTGACAGGGGCCACGAGCAGTACTTC
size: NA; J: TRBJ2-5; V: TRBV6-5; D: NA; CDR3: CASRPEGLLQETQYF; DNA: TGTGCCAGCAGACCCGAGGGACTTCTCCAAGAGACCCAGTACTTC
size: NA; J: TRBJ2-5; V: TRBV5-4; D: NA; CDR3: CASSLRGQQETQYF; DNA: TGTGCCAGCAGCTTGCGAGGCCAGCAAGAGACCCAGTACTTC
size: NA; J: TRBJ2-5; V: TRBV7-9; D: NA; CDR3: CASSLGVGGHQETQYF; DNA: TGTGCCAGCAGCTTAGGAGTGGGGGGGCACCAAGAGACCCAGTACTTC
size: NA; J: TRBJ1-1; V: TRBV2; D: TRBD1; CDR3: CASSWDRGLGNTEAFF; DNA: TGTGCCAGCAGTTGGGACAGGGGGCTTGGGAACACTGAAGCTTTCTTT
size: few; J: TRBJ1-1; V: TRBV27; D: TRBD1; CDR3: CASSRRDRGNTEAFF; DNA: TGTGCCAGCAGTCGCCGGGACAGGGGAAACACTGAAGCTTTCTTT
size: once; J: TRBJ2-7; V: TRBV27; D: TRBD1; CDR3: CASSPGTGHNYEQYF; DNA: TGTGCCAGCAGTCCCGGGACAGGGCACAACTACGAGCAGTACTTC
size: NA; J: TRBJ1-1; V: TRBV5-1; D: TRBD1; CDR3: CASSQGQGAEAFF; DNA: TGCGCCAGCAGCCAAGGACAGGGGGCTGAAGCTTTCTTT
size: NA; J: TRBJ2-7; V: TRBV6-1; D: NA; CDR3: CASSSRGSFPYEQYF; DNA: TGTGCCAGCAGTAGCAGGGGCTCGTTTCCCTACGAGCAGTACTTC
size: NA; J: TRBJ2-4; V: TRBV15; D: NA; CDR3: CATSRDLAENIQYF; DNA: TGTGCCACCAGCAGAGATTTGGCGGAAAACATTCAGTACTTC
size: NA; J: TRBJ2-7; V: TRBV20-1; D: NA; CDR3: CSARTRYEQYF; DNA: TGCAGTGCTAGAACACGATACGAGCAGTACTTC
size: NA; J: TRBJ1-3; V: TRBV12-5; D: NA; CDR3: CASGKTAGNTIYF; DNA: TGTGCTAGTGGTAAGACAGCTGGAAACACCATATATTTT
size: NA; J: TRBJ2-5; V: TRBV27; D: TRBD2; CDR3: CASRITSGAIQETQYF; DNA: TGTGCCAGCCGAATAACTAGCGGAGCCATTCAAGAGACCCAGTACTTC
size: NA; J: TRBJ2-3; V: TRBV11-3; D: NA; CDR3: CASSLGASATTQYF; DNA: TGTGCCAGCAGCTTAGGGGCTAGCGCGACGACGCAGTATTTT
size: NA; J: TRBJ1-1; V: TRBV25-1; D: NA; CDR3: CASSEQRTSSGAFF; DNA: TGTGCCAGCAGTGAACAGCGAACCTCTAGCGGGGCTTTCTTT
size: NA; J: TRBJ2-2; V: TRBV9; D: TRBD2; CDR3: CASSARLAGGRGELFF; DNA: TGTGCCAGCAGCGCACGACTAGCGGGGGGGCGCGGGGAGCTGTTTTTT
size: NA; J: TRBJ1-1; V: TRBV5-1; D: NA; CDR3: CASSLAPGRLETEAFF; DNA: TGCGCCAGCAGCTTGGCCCCAGGGCGACTGGAGACTGAAGCTTTCTTT
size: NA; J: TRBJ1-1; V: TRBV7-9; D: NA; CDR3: CSSSLADHRDFGTEAFF; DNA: TGTTCCAGCAGCTTAGCTGACCATCGGGACTTCGGGACTGAAGCTTTCTTT
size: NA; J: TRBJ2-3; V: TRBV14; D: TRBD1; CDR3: CASSQLRDRGRTDTQYF; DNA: TGTGCCAGCAGCCAACTCCGGGACAGGGGCCGCACAGATACGCAGTATTTT
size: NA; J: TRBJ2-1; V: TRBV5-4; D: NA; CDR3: CASSRELGGAYNEQFF; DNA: TGTGCCAGCAGTAGGGAGTTGGGGGGGGCTTACAATGAGCAGTTCTTC